This T cell receptor (beta chain) comes out of a study of T cell changes during pregnancy in multiple sclerosis. Germline values: CDR1 MNHEY, CDR2 SMNVEV (reference sequence). CDR3 size: 16 residues. J was trimmed by 4 bases and V by 3 bases; bases with no gene match: 9. Only in-frame clones appear in the TCRdb table, and some are missing; sequencing was by immunoSEQ multiplex PCR. The sample has roughly 86,000 clones; approximately 92% are singletons. The specimen was peripheral blood, collected in the first trimester of pregnancy. The chain has TRBV27 and TRBJ2-1; 7 bases fit TRBD1. This sequence originates from a female donor with multiple sclerosis, enrolled in a pregnancy study. The CDR3 DNA reads TGTGCCAGCAGTTTGTCCCAGACAGGGCTTTACAATGAGCAGTTCTTC. This encodes CASSLSQTGLYNEQFF.